This T cell receptor beta chain was recorded in a study of T-cell memory formation after mild COVID-19 (dated by TCRdb to the early 2020s). Some background on the complete study: TCR sequence clusters from the two donors were largely donor specific. In a couple of donors, T-cell clones that expanded and contracted after mild COVID-19 were tracked by sequencing TCRalpha and TCRbeta repertoires over time. The cohort comprised two young, previously healthy adult volunteers, one female and one male. The investigation overall reported the following: Some responding clones were found in pre-infection memory, which suggests that pre-existing cross-reactive memory T cells took part in the SARS-CoV-2 response. Whether the second-wave clones peaking on day 37 were SARS-CoV-2 specific was not confirmed. From day 15 to 85, contracting clones showed balanced CD4/CD8 phenotypes, whereas a second wave of clones that expanded from day 15 to 37 leaned towards CD4+. The study included only a couple of mild cases, and larger cohorts that include severe cases with pre-infection samples were judged to be necessary. Contracting CD4+ clones turned up mainly in the CM and EM memory subsets, whereas EMRA was where CD8+ clones were enriched.

For CDR1 and CDR2, the germline V gene lists SGHDT and YYEEEE. Germline trimming: 2 bases from V, 2 bases from J; junction bases outside gene matches: 6. The CDR3, from cysteine to phenylalanine, totals 16 residues. Only the CDR3 portion is preserved as DNA: 48 bases, with reading frame beginning at the first base. Ficoll-Paque density gradient centrifugation was the method used to isolate PBMCs. Sequenced using an Illumina NovaSeq 6000. TCRalpha and TCRbeta cDNA libraries were constructed by 5'RACE with constant-segment primers, with sample barcodes and unique molecular identifiers being introduced. Trizol reagent was used to extract RNA from every sample. Amplification of the libraries took two PCR steps, and the second step added a second sample barcode plus Illumina TruSeq adapters. Sequencing of libraries was performed on an Illumina NovaSeq with 2 x 150 bp paired-end reads. The study's own analysis went as follows. Reads were demultiplexed and collapsed into UMI-guided consensus sequences with migec v1.2.7. Using mixcr v2.1.11, UMI consensuses were aligned to TRA and TRB V and J templates and then assembled into clonotypes. A clonotype was counted as expanded or contracted only when both edgeR and NoisET called the clonotype significant, with the noise models trained on biological replicates. edgeR calls used a false discovery rate-adjusted p below 0.01 and a log2 fold-change threshold of 1. As an exploratory analysis of dynamics, max-normalized trajectories of the 1000 most abundant clonotypes were examined with PCA combined with hierarchical clustering. Separately sequenced CD4+ and CD8+ repertoires were used to assign the CD4 or CD8 phenotype of responding clones. The raw public reads went through TCRdb reprocessing: fastp at Q25, MiXCR clone calling, in-frame beta chains kept. Every distinct CDR3 protein forms one entry, paired with its most common genes and DNA. Clone size and V and J calls follow TCRdb, not the original study. The sample table records under 150,000 distinct CDR3 sequences; approximately 15% of these occur just once. The ten largest account for approximately 15% of the sample.

Of note for this clonotype: This clone's antigen is unknown. Per-nucleotide qualities are absent, and no much larger clonotype sits a single base away.

The sample was PBMCs or a T cell subset sorted from them (not recorded which). Recombination linked TRBV5-6 to TRBJ2-3; TRBD2 aligns with 9 central bases. The sequence derives from an adult woman who had mild COVID-19 (a few samples of this study predate the infection). The sample titles of this study are shuffled in the database, so cell type and time point are left out; the donor was told from shared clones. Here the CDR3 is given as CASSLLAGGITDTQYF. The nucleotides are TGTGCCAGCAGCTTACTGGCGGGGGGGATCACAGATACGCAGTATTTT.